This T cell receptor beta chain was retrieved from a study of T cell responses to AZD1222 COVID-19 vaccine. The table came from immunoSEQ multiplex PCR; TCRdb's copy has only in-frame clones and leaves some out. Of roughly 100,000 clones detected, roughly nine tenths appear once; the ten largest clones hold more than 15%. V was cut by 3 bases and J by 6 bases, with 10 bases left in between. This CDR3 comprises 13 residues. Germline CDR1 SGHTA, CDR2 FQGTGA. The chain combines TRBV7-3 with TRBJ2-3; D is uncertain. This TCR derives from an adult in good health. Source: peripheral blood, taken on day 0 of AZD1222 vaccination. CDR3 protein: CASSFTAGDTQYF. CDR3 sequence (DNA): TGTGCCAGCAGCTTTACTGCCGGGGATACGCAGTATTTT.